A selection of T cell receptor beta chains follows, all from one sample in a study of blood T cell repertoires in COVID-19. TCRdb's copy holds only in-frame clones and misses some; the assay was immunoSEQ multiplex PCR. The sample lists a few hundred thousand clones, 89% occurring once. The sequencing input was peripheral blood. These TCRs come from a middle-aged woman who had recovered from COVID-19. The CDR3 runs from the conserved cysteine through the conserved F or W. Fields, in order: D gene, V gene, J gene, clone size, CDR3 protein, CDR3 DNA. D genes are given only for firm matches. Clone size is given for some rows only: seen once, a few or many times, or a class if the clone is expanded.

d_gene: TRBD1
v_gene: TRBV29-1
j_gene: TRBJ1-2
abundance: -
CDR3aa: CSASGTGIYGYTF
CDR3nt: TGCAGCGCTTCCGGGACAGGGATATATGGCTACACCTTC

d_gene: -
v_gene: TRBV7-3
j_gene: TRBJ2-3
abundance: -
CDR3aa: CASSLTRADTQYF
CDR3nt: TGTGCCAGCAGCTTAACCCGGGCAGATACGCAGTATTTT

d_gene: TRBD1
v_gene: TRBV2
j_gene: TRBJ1-1
abundance: few
CDR3aa: CASSDPGTGTEAFF
CDR3nt: TGTGCCAGCAGTGATCCCGGGACAGGCACTGAAGCTTTCTTT

d_gene: TRBD2
v_gene: TRBV5-1
j_gene: TRBJ2-1
abundance: -
CDR3aa: CASSPTQTSGGYNEQFF
CDR3nt: TGCGCCAGCAGCCCCACCCAGACTAGCGGGGGATACAATGAGCAGTTCTTC

d_gene: -
v_gene: TRBV23-1
j_gene: TRBJ2-1
abundance: once
CDR3aa: CASSQSQTSEQHNEQFF
CDR3nt: TGCGCCAGCAGTCAATCGCAAACGAGTGAACAGCACAATGAGCAGTTCTTC

d_gene: TRBD2
v_gene: TRBV3-1/TRBV3-2
j_gene: TRBJ2-1
abundance: -
CDR3aa: CASSQVMTSGNNEQFF
CDR3nt: TGTGCCAGCAGCCAAGTTATGACTAGCGGGAACAATGAGCAGTTCTTC

d_gene: TRBD1
v_gene: TRBV5-1
j_gene: TRBJ1-3
abundance: -
CDR3aa: CASSSDRAISGNTIYF
CDR3nt: TGCGCCAGCAGCTCAGACAGGGCCATCTCTGGAAACACCATATATTTT

d_gene: TRBD1
v_gene: TRBV10-2
j_gene: TRBJ2-7
abundance: once
CDR3aa: CASSGRTGSSYEQYF
CDR3nt: TGCGCCAGCAGTGGGAGGACAGGGAGCTCCTACGAGCAGTACTTC

d_gene: TRBD1
v_gene: TRBV3-1/TRBV3-2
j_gene: TRBJ1-2
abundance: -
CDR3aa: CASSSGTAHGYTF
CDR3nt: TGTGCCAGCAGCTCCGGGACAGCACATGGCTACACCTTC

d_gene: TRBD2
v_gene: TRBV19
j_gene: TRBJ2-1
abundance: -
CDR3aa: CASSIGSGLAGGGEQFF
CDR3nt: TGTGCCAGTAGTATAGGTTCCGGACTAGCGGGAGGGGGTGAGCAGTTCTTC

d_gene: -
v_gene: TRBV20-1
j_gene: TRBJ1-2
abundance: once
CDR3aa: CSAIGRDGYTF
CDR3nt: TGCAGTGCTATTGGCAGGGATGGCTACACCTTC

d_gene: -
v_gene: TRBV7-6
j_gene: TRBJ2-2
abundance: -
CDR3aa: CASSAPGATLLSGELFF
CDR3nt: TGTGCCAGCAGCGCCCCAGGCGCGACGCTTCTCTCCGGGGAGCTGTTTTTT

d_gene: -
v_gene: TRBV6-2/TRBV6-3
j_gene: TRBJ2-7
abundance: -
CDR3aa: CASSPRDKTYEQYF
CDR3nt: TGTGCCAGCAGCCCCCGGGACAAAACCTACGAGCAGTACTTC

d_gene: TRBD1
v_gene: TRBV19
j_gene: TRBJ2-5
abundance: -
CDR3aa: CASSFETGGETQYF
CDR3nt: TGTGCCAGTAGTTTCGAGACAGGGGGAGAGACCCAGTACTTC

d_gene: TRBD2
v_gene: TRBV19
j_gene: TRBJ2-5
abundance: -
CDR3aa: CASSMETSGRETQYF
CDR3nt: TGTGCCAGTAGTATGGAGACTAGCGGTAGGGAGACCCAGTACTTC

d_gene: TRBD2
v_gene: TRBV7-7
j_gene: TRBJ2-3
abundance: -
CDR3aa: CASSLGLAGDTQYF
CDR3nt: TGTGCTAGCAGCCTGGGACTAGCCGGAGATACGCAGTATTTT